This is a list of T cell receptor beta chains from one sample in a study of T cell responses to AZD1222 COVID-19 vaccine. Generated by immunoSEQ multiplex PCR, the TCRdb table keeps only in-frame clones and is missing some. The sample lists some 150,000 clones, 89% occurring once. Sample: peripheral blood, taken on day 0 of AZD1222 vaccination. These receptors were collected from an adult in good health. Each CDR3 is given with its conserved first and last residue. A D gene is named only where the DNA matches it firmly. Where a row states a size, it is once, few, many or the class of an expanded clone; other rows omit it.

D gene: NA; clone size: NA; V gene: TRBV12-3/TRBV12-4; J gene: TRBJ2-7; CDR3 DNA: TGTGCCAGCAGTCTACAGGGCTACGAGCAGTACTTC; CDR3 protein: CASSLQGYEQYF
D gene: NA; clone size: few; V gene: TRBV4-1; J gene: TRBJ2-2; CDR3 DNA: TGCGCCAGCAGCTACGCAGCATCGAACACCGGGGAGCTGTTTTTT; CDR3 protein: CASSYAASNTGELFF
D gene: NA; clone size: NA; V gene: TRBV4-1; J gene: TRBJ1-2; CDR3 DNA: TGCGCCAGCAGCCTCAGGTCAGAATACTATGGCTACACCTTC; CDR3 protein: CASSLRSEYYGYTF
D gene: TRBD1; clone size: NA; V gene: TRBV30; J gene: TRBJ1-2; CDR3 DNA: TGTGCCTGGGGTTTCGGACAGGGGAACTATGGCTACACCTTC; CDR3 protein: CAWGFGQGNYGYTF
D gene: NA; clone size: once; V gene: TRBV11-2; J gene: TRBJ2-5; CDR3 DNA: TGTGCCAGCAGCTTAGGCACGGGGAAAGAGACCCAGTACTTC; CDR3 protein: CASSLGTGKETQYF
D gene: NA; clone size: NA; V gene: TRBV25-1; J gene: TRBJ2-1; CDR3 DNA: TGTGCCAGCAGTGAAGACATAGGCAGGTACAATGAGCAGTTCTTC; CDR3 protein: CASSEDIGRYNEQFF
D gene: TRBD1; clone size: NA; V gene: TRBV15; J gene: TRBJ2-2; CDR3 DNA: TGTGCCACCCGGGGGACAGGGGGCACCGGGGAGCTGTTTTTT; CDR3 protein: CATRGTGGTGELFF
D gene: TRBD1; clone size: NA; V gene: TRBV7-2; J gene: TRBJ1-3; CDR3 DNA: TGTGCCAGCAGCTTAAATCAGGGGGCTGGAAACACCATATATTTT; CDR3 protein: CASSLNQGAGNTIYF
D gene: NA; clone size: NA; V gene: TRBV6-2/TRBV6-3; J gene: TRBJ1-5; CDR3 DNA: TGTGCCAGCAGCCCTAGGAGGGGAATTGCGAATCAGCCCCAGCATTTT; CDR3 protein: CASSPRRGIANQPQHF
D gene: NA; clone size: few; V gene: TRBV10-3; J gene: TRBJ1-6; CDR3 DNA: TGTGCCATCTGGGCTGGACAGATGAATTCACCCCTCCACTTT; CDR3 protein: CAIWAGQMNSPLHF
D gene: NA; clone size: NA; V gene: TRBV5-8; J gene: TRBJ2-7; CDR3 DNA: TGTGCCAGCAGCGTACGACAGGTCTTATACGAGCAGTACTTC; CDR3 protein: CASSVRQVLYEQYF
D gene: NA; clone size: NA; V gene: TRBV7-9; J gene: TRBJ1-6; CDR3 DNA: TGTGCCAGCAGCTCCAGGACGGGGTATTCACCCCTCCACTTT; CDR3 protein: CASSSRTGYSPLHF
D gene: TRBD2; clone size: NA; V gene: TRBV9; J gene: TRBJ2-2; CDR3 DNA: TGTGCCAGCAGCGTAGGGAGCGGGAGGTCTACCGGGGAGCTGTTTTTT; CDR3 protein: CASSVGSGRSTGELFF
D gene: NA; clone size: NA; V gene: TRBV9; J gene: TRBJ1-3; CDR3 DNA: TGTGCCAGCAGCAGAGGGGAGGGTGGAAACACCATATATTTT; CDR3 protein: CASSRGEGGNTIYF
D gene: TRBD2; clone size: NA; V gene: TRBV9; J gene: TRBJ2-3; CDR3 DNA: TGTGCCAGCAGCGGCGGGACTAGAAGTCCGACAGATACGCAGTATTTT; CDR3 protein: CASSGGTRSPTDTQYF
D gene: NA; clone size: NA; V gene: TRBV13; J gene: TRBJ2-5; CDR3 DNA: TGTGCCAGCAGCTTATCGAGGTCTGAGACCCAGTACTTC; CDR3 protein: CASSLSRSETQYF
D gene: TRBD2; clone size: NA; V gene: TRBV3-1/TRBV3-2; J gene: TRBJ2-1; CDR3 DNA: TGTGCCAGCAGCCAACGGGCGGGAGGGCCACGGAATGAGCAGTTCTTC; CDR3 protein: CASSQRAGGPRNEQFF
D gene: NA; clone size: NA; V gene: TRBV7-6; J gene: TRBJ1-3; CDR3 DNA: TGTGCCAGCAGCTACGGGACGGGCTCTGGAAACACCATATATTTT; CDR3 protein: CASSYGTGSGNTIYF
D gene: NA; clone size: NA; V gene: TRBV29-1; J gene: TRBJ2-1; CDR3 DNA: TGCAGCGTTGATGGCGGTAGCTCCTACAATGAGCAGTTCTTC; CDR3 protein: CSVDGGSSYNEQFF
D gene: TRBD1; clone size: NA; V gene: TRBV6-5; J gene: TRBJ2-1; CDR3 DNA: TGTGCCAGCGGGTACAGGGGCCCTTTTCGAAATGAGCAGTTCTTC; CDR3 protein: CASGYRGPFRNEQFF
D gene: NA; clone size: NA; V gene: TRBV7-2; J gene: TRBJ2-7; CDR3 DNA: TGTGCCAGCAGCTCCCAAAGGGGGGGCTACGAGCAGTACTTC; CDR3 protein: CASSSQRGGYEQYF
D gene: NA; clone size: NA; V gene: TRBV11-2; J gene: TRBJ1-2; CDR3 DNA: TGTGCCAGCAGCTTAGAGTTTACAGGGCAGGACTATGGCTACACCTTC; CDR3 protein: CASSLEFTGQDYGYTF
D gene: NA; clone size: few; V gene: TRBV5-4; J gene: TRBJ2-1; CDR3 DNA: TGTGCCAGCAGCTCGCCCCACAATGAGCAGTTCTTC; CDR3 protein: CASSSPHNEQFF
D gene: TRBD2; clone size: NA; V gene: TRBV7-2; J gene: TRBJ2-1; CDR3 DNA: TGTGCCAGCAGCTCCAGGACTAGCGGGAGGGCCTACTACAATGAGCAGTTCTTC; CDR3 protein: CASSSRTSGRAYYNEQFF
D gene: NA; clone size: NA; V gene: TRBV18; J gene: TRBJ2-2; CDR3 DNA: TGTGCCAGCTCACCTCTAAGGTCCGGGGAGCTGTTTTTT; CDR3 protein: CASSPLRSGELFF
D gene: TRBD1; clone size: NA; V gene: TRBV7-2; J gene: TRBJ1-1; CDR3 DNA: TGTGCCAGCAGCTTAGCGCGGGCAGGGGGTCGCGCTGAAGCTTTCTTT; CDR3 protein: CASSLARAGGRAEAFF
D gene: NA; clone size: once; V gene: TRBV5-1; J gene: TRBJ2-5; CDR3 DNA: TGCGCCAGCAGCTTGGAAGGAGTCGGTCCCCCGGGGGAGACCCAGTACTTC; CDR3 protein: CASSLEGVGPPGETQYF
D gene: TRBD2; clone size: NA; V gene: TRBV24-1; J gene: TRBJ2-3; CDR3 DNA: TGTGCCACCAGTGCCCATAGCGGGAGGGATCAATGGGATACGCAGTATTTT; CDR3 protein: CATSAHSGRDQWDTQYF
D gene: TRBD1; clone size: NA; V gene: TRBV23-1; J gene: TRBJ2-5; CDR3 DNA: TGCGCCAGCAGTCCATCATTAACAGGGGGTGGGGAAGAGACCCAGTACTTC; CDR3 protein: CASSPSLTGGGEETQYF
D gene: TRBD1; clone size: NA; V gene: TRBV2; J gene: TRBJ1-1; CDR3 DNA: TGTGCCAGCAGTGACCAAACAGGGGGCGCCGCCGAAGCTTTCTTT; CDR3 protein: CASSDQTGGAAEAFF
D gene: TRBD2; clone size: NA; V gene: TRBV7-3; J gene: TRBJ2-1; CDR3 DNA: TGTGCCAGCAGCTTCGTTAGCGGGTATGAGCAGTTCTTC; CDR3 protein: CASSFVSGYEQFF
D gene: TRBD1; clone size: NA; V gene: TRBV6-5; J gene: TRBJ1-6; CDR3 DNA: TGTGCCAGCAGTCCGGACAGGCCTAATTCACCCCTCCACTTT; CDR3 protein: CASSPDRPNSPLHF
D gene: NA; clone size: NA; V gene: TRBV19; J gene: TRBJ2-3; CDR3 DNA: TGTGCCAGTAGGGCAACCCCAGATACGCAGTATTTT; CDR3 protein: CASRATPDTQYF
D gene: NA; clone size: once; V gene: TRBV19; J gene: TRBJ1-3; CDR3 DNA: TGTGCCAGCACACTCATGGGGCTGAGCTCTGGAAACACCATATATTTT; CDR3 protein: CASTLMGLSSGNTIYF
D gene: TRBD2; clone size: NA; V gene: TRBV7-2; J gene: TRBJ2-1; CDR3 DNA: TGTGCCAGCAGCTCATTGACTAGCGGAACTGAGCAGTTCTTC; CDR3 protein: CASSSLTSGTEQFF
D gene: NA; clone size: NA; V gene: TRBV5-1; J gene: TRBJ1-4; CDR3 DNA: TGCGCCAGCAATCAGGGACATGGTGAAAAACTGTTTTTT; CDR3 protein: CASNQGHGEKLFF
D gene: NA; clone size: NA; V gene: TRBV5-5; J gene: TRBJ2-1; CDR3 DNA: TGTGCCAGCAGTACGGGTTTTAGCTCCTACAATGAGCAGTTCTTC; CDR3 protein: CASSTGFSSYNEQFF
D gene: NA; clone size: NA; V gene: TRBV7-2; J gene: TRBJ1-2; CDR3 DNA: TGTGCCAGCAGCTTAGGGGCGGTCTATGGCTACACCTTC; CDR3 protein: CASSLGAVYGYTF
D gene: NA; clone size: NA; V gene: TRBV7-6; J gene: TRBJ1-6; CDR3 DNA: TGTGCCAGCAGCTTAGAGGCCTCCGGCCTCTATAATTCACCCCTCCACTTT; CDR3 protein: CASSLEASGLYNSPLHF
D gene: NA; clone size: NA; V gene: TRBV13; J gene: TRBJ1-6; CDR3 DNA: TGTGCCAGCAGCTTAGGGACTTTTTCACCCCTCCACTTT; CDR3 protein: CASSLGTFSPLHF
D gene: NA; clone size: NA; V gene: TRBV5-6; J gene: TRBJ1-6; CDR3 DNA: TGTGCCAGCAGGCGGTGGGACACCTATAATTCACCCCTCCACTTT; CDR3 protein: CASRRWDTYNSPLHF
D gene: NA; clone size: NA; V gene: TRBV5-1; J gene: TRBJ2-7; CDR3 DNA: TGCGCCAGCAGCCCCGGCATAGGGTCATCCTACGAGCAGTACTTC; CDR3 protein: CASSPGIGSSYEQYF
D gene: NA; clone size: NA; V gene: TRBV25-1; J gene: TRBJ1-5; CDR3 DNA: TGTGCCAGCAGTTGGCGTAATCAGCCCCAGCATTTT; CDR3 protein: CASSWRNQPQHF
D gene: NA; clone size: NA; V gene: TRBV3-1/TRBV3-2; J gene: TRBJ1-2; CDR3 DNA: TGTGCCAGCAGCCAACGGGGGGGGGCAGCTAACTATGGCTACACCTTC; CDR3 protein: CASSQRGGAANYGYTF